These T cell receptor beta chains were read from a single sample in a study of identical twins. TCRdb reanalysed the 5' RACE reads using MiXCR and keeps one entry per CDR3 protein. The table has about 530,000 distinct CDR3 sequences, 20% to 25% seen once. These data also featured in a second study, about yellow fever vaccine responses in identical twins.

Sequencing input: CD4+ T cells sorted from blood. The source of these receptors is a woman aged 18 to 35 in good health. The CDR3 runs from the conserved cysteine through the conserved F or W. The order of the fields is CDR3 protein, CDR3 length, D gene, J gene, clone size, V gene. D genes are given only for firm matches. Clone size appears in some rows only: once, few, many, or a class for an expanded clone.

CDR3: CASSQAGVAGSSRQFF
length: 16
D: TRBD2
J: TRBJ2-1
size: few
V: TRBV3-1

CDR3: CASSHPNTSGNTGELFF
length: 17
D: TRBD2
J: TRBJ2-2
size: few
V: TRBV5-1

CDR3: CASSLLLLAGGSGDTQYF
length: 18
D: TRBD2
J: TRBJ2-3
size: -
V: TRBV11-2

CDR3: CASSYLPPGGGTYNEQFF
length: 18
D: TRBD2
J: TRBJ2-1
size: few
V: TRBV6-5

CDR3: CASSKGDRGGGNTEAFF
length: 17
D: TRBD1
J: TRBJ1-1
size: few
V: TRBV5-1

CDR3: CASSLPARDGGADTQYF
length: 17
D: -
J: TRBJ2-3
size: few
V: TRBV5-1

CDR3: CASSLGSATNYGYTF
length: 15
D: -
J: TRBJ1-2
size: few
V: TRBV5-6

CDR3: CASSQGTSGREDTQYF
length: 16
D: TRBD2
J: TRBJ2-3
size: few
V: TRBV4-2

CDR3: CASSLAGGGISPLHF
length: 15
D: TRBD1
J: TRBJ1-6
size: -
V: TRBV27

CDR3: CSARRDFRSYNEQFF
length: 15
D: -
J: TRBJ2-1
size: few
V: TRBV20-1

CDR3: CSVEDRGKGPEAFF
length: 14
D: -
J: TRBJ1-1
size: -
V: TRBV29-1

CDR3: CASSQVWNSNTGELFF
length: 16
D: -
J: TRBJ2-2
size: few
V: TRBV3-1

CDR3: CATRRDRKTNTGELFF
length: 16
D: -
J: TRBJ2-2
size: few
V: TRBV3-1

CDR3: CASSRLLAGFQETQYF
length: 16
D: TRBD2
J: TRBJ2-5
size: -
V: TRBV5-1

CDR3: CASGTGPYEQYF
length: 12
D: -
J: TRBJ2-7
size: few
V: TRBV5-1

CDR3: CASSEPLAGGKTQYF
length: 15
D: TRBD2
J: TRBJ2-5
size: -
V: TRBV2

CDR3: CASSMGDSYNEQFF
length: 14
D: -
J: TRBJ2-1
size: -
V: TRBV19

CDR3: CSARYDRLYEQCF
length: 13
D: -
J: TRBJ2-7
size: -
V: TRBV20-1

CDR3: CSGLGGNEKLFF
length: 12
D: -
J: TRBJ1-4
size: few
V: TRBV20-1

CDR3: CAIAGTYEQYF
length: 11
D: -
J: TRBJ2-7
size: few
V: TRBV10-3

CDR3: CAITPTGGNNEQFF
length: 14
D: -
J: TRBJ2-1
size: -
V: TRBV25-1

CDR3: CSVGVISVQYF
length: 11
D: -
J: TRBJ2-5
size: -
V: TRBV29-1

CDR3: CSAREVASGEQFF
length: 13
D: TRBD2
J: TRBJ2-1
size: -
V: TRBV20-1

CDR3: CASSLAVVNTDTQYF
length: 15
D: -
J: TRBJ2-3
size: -
V: TRBV7-8

CDR3: CASSFKGDNEQFF
length: 13
D: -
J: TRBJ2-1
size: few
V: TRBV12-3/TRBV12-4

CDR3: CASSQGQFTDTQYF
length: 14
D: -
J: TRBJ2-3
size: few
V: TRBV14

CDR3: CASSFREGRHEQYF
length: 14
D: TRBD2
J: TRBJ2-7
size: few
V: TRBV27

CDR3: CASTYLGTANTGELFF
length: 16
D: -
J: TRBJ2-2
size: many
V: TRBV12-3/TRBV12-4

CDR3: CATTGGVTVNNEQFF
length: 15
D: TRBD2
J: TRBJ2-1
size: once
V: TRBV15